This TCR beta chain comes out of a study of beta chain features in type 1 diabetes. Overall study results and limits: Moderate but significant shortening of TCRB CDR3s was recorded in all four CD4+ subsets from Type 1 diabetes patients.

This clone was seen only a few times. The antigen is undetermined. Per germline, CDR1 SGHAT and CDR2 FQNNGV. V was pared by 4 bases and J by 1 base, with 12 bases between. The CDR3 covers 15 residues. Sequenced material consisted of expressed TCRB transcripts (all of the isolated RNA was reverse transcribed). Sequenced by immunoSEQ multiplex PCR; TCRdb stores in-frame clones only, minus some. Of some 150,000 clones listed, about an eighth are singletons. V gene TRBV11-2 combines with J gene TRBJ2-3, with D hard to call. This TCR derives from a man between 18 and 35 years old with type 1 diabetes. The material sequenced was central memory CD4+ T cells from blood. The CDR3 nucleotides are TGTGCCAGCAGCTCCGGGCTCTCCGGCACAGATACGCAGTATTTT. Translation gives CASSSGLSGTDTQYF.